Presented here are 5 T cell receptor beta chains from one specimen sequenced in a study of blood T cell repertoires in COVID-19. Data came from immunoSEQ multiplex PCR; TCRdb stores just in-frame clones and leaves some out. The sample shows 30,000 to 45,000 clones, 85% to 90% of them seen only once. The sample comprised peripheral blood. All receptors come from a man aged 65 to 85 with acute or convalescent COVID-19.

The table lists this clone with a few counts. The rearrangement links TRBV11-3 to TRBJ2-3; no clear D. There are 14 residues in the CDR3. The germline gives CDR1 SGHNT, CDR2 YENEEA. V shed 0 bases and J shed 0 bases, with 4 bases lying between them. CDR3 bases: TGTGCCAGCAGCTTAGATCCTAGCACAGATACGCAGTATTTT. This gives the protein CASSLDPSTDTQYF. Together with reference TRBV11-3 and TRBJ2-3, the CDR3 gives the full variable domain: EAGVVQSPRYKIIEKKQPVAFWCNPISGHNTLYWYLQNLGQGPELLIRYENEEAVDDSQLPKDRFSAERLKGVDSTLKIQPAELGDSAVYLCASSLDPSTDTQYFGPGTRLTVL.

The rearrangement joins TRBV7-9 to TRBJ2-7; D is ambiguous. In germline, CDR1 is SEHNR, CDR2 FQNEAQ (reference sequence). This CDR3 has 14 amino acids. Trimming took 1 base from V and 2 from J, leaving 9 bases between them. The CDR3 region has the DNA TGTGCCAGCAGCTTAGTTGCGGTGGCCTACGAGCAGTACTTC. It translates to CASSLVAVAYEQYF.

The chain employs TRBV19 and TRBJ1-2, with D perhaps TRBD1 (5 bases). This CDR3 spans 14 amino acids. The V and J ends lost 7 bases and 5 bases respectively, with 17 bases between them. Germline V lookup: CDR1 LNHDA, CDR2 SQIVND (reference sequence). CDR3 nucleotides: TGTGCCAGTACCCTCGGGACTCCGGATTATGGCTACACCTTC. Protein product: CASTLGTPDYGYTF.

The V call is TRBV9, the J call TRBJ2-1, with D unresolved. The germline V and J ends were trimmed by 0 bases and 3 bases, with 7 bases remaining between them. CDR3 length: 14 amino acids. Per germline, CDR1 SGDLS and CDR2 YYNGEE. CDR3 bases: TGTGCCAGCAGCGTAGAGAGTGACTACAATGAGCAGTTCTTC. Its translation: CASSVESDYNEQFF.

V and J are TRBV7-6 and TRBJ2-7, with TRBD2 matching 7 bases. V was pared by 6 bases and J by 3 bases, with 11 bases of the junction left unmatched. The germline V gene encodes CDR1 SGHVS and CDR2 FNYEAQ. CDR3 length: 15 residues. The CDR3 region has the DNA TGTGCCAGCAGTGCAGGACTAGAGGCGGACTACGAGCAGTACTTC. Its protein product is CASSAGLEADYEQYF.